This passage covers 6 T cell receptor beta chains from one sample sequenced in a study of human T cells and chemical hapten exposure. Individual cDNA molecules each carried unique molecular identifiers attached by the library. Each CDR3 protein is one row after TCRdb ran MiXCR on the reads. The sample carries more than 100,000 distinct CDR3 sequences, more than 8.5% recorded once. The starting material, unfractionated whole blood, was used for total RNA extraction. Sample: whole blood. The receptor set was obtained from a human donor in good health. Some clones in this sample may be carry-over from other donors' samples.

The J gene is TRBJ1-2, the V gene TRBV10-3; unclear D gene. Germline V gene sequence: CDR1 ENHRY, CDR2 SYGVKD. This CDR3 is built from 17 residues. V was cut by 0 bases and J by 1 base, with 15 bases left in between. As DNA, the CDR3 is TGTGCCATCAGTGAGTCCCCCGGGATCGCCAATAACTATGGCTACACCTTC. Its translation: CAISESPGIANNYGYTF.

This clonotype was seen at least ten times. The chain joins TRBV19 to TRBJ1-5; D might be TRBD1 (5 bases). There are 15 residues in the CDR3. V shed 6 bases and J shed 2 bases, with 14 bases lying between them. Per the germline V gene, CDR1 is LNHDA and CDR2 is SQIVND (reference sequence). Here the CDR3 reads CASRRDGDRNQPQHF. The CDR3 nucleotides are TGTGCCAGTAGACGGGACGGAGACCGCAATCAGCCCCAGCATTTT.

This clonotype was detected many times. The DNA for the CDR3 is TGTGCCAGCACTACGGGAAGGAACACTGAAGCTTTCTTT. This codes for CASTTGRNTEAFF. The rearrangement uses TRBV6-2 or TRBV6-3 and TRBJ1-1, with D hard to call. Germline V lookup: CDR1 MNHEY, CDR2 SVGEGT. The CDR3 length is 13 residues. The V and J ends lost 7 bases and 1 base respectively, with 10 bases between them.

This clonotype was detected ten times or more. V and J are TRBV28 and TRBJ1-6, with D possibly matching TRBD1 (5 bases). The CDR3 contains 15 residues. The germline V gene encodes CDR1 MDHEN and CDR2 SYDVKM. The ends were cut back, 7 bases at V and 0 bases at J, with 10 bases in the middle. The CDR3 here is CASNGQSSYNSPLHF. The CDR3 nucleotides read TGTGCCAGCAACGGACAAAGCTCCTATAATTCACCCCTCCACTTT.

V and J are TRBV7-2 and TRBJ2-1, with 8 bases matching TRBD2. The germline V gene encodes CDR1 SGHTA and CDR2 FQGNSA. J was trimmed by 6 bases and V by 1 base; bases with no gene match: 5. CDR3 size: 15 residues. Written as DNA, the CDR3 is TGTGCCAGCAGCTTAGAAAGGCTAGCGGGCAATGAGCAGTTCTTC. Protein: CASSLERLAGNEQFF.

This clonotype was counted many times. The V gene is TRBV5-5, the J gene TRBJ1-1, with 8 nucleotides matching TRBD1. The CDR3 consists of 13 residues. The germline V gene encodes CDR1 SGHKS and CDR2 YYEKEE (reference sequence). With V trimmed by 5 bases and J by 11 bases, 11 bases remained unmatched. The CDR3 loop is CASSSTGTGSAFF. Written as DNA, the CDR3 is TGTGCCAGCAGTTCCACCGGGACAGGTTCTGCTTTCTTT.